The clone carrying this T cell receptor beta chain was observed a handful of times. The antigen remains undetermined. These data are taken from a study of blood T cells in healthy people across ages. General observations from the study: Reliance upon unsorted PBMCs precluded definitive naive versus antigen-experienced comparison.

With a J-beta primer mix and a sample-barcoded 5' primer, a second PCR ran roughly 6 to 11 cycles. TCRdb itself ran the 5' RACE reads through MiXCR, one entry per CDR3 protein. The sample includes approximately 1.5 million distinct CDR3 sequences, almost 35% seen only once; the top ten take roughly 12%. V lost 7 bases to trimming and J lost 7 bases, with 23 bases between them. Germline V gene lookup returns CDR1 SQVTM and CDR2 ANQGSEA. CDR3 length: 14 residues. This receptor was taken from a woman in her 30s in good health. Sequencing was carried out using blood. The rearrangement links TRBV29-1 to TRBJ2-7; D may be TRBD2 (5 bases). The CDR3 DNA reads TGCAGCGCCCCCGGGGTTGGGCAGACGAATGAGCAGTACTTC. Amino acids: CSAPGVGQTNEQYF.